The clone carrying this T cell receptor (beta chain) was seen a few times. Its matching antigen is unknown. The PCR employed 60 Vbeta primers together with 13 Jbeta primers. Profiled with immunoSEQ multiplex PCR; TCRdb holds only in-frame clones, not every one. This table holds about 180,000 clones, 77% found once. These data come from a study of cytomegalovirus exposure and HLA in healthy donors. Turning to the study itself: HLA-typed donors contributed about 85 million unique TCRs, which were held in an early data release. Findings of the study overall: The study assumed roughly uniform donor sequencing depth for presence/absence analyses. Diagnosis of cytomegalovirus status made by the classifier reportedly showed high specificity and sensitivity. The later analysis indicated that the majority of CMV-associated TCR beta chains appeared HLA-restricted.

V was pared by 4 bases and J by 4 bases, with 11 bases between. The germline V gene has CDR1 SGHRS and CDR2 YFSETQ. There are 13 residues in the CDR3. Sequencing was done on a sample of PBMCs. The rearrangement joins TRBV5-1 to TRBJ2-5; tentatively, D is TRBD1 (6 bases). This sequence originates from a man between 18 and 29 years old in good health and CMV-seronegative. The CDR3 sequence is CASSRDRRETQYF. The CDR3 coding sequence is TGCGCCAGCAGCAGAGACAGGAGAGAGACCCAGTACTTC.